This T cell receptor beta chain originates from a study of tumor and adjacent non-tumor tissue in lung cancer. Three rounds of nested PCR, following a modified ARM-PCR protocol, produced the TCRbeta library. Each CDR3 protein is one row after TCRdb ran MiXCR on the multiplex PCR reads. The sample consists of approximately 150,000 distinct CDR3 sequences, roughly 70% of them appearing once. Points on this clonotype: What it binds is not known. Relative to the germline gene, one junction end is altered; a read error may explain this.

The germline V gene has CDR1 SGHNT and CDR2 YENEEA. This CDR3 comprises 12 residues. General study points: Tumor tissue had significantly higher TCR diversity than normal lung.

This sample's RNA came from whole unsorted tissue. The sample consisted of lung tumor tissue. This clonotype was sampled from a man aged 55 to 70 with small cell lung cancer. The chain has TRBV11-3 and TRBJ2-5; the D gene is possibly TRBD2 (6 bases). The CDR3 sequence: CAISFTGEIQYF. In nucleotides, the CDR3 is TGTGCCATCAGCTTTACGGGAGAGATCCAGTACTTC.